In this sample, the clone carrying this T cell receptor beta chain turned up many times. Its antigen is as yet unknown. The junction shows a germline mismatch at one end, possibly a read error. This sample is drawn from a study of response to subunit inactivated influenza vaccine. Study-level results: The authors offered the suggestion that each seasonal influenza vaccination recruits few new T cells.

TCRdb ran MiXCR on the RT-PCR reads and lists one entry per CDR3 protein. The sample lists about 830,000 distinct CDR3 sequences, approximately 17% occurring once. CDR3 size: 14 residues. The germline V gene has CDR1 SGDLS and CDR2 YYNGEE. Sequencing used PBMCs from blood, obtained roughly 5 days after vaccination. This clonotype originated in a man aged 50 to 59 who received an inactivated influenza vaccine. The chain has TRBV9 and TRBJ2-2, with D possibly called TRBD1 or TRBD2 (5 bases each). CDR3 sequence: CASSVGPGTGELFF. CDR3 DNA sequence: TGTGCCAGCAGCGTGGGTCCTGGGACCGGAGAGCTGTTTTTT.